The T cell receptor beta chain described here comes from a study of blood T cell repertoires in COVID-19. Generated by immunoSEQ multiplex PCR, the TCRdb table keeps only in-frame clones and is missing some. The data contain 95,000 to 150,000 clones, approximately 86% of them seen just once; the ten biggest clones take up about 1%. Material for sequencing was peripheral blood. The receptor comes from a woman between 45 and 65 years old with active or convalescent COVID-19.

Here the CDR3 reads CASSTTATSYEQYF. CDR3 bases: TGTGCCAGCAGCACAACCGCCACATCCTACGAGCAGTACTTC. V is TRBV7-2 and J is TRBJ2-7; D gene unclear. Germline CDR1 and CDR2: SGHTA and FQGNSA. The CDR3 is 14 residues long. Trimming took off 5 bases at V and 1 base at J, with 12 bases between the two ends.